The rows below give T cell receptor beta chains drawn from one sample of a study of regulatory and conventional T cells in RAG deficiency. The protocol was immunoSEQ multiplex PCR, while the TCRdb copy is restricted to in-frame clones and leaves out a portion. The sample yields 2,500 to 3,500 clones, 94% seen once. A further study also used this sample, focusing on regulatory T cells.

Sequencing input: CD4+ Tregs sorted from blood. These receptors were collected from a human donor in good health. The CDR3 runs from the conserved cysteine through the conserved F or W. Each record gives: CDR3 protein, CDR3 DNA, D gene, J gene, V gene, CDR3 length, clone size. The D gene is left open where the match is weak. Size values are once, few and many counts, or a class for expanded clones, and some rows have none.

CDR3 protein: CAGGQGPGANVLTF
CDR3 DNA: TGTGCCGGGGGACAGGGTCCTGGGGCCAACGTCCTGACTTTC
D gene: TRBD1
J gene: TRBJ2-6
V gene: TRBV2
CDR3 length: 14
clone size: NA

CDR3 protein: CASSPRETQYF
CDR3 DNA: TGTGCCAGCAGCCCTAGAGAGACCCAGTACTTC
D gene: NA
J gene: TRBJ2-5
V gene: TRBV7-9
CDR3 length: 11
clone size: NA

CDR3 protein: CATKTRNSLNTEAFF
CDR3 DNA: TGTGCCACCAAGACGCGGAACAGCTTGAACACTGAAGCTTTCTTT
D gene: NA
J gene: TRBJ1-1
V gene: TRBV6-1
CDR3 length: 15
clone size: NA

CDR3 protein: CASSPVPGQGSLVEQFF
CDR3 DNA: TGTGCCAGCAGCCCGGTACCGGGACAGGGGAGTCTTGTTGAGCAGTTCTTC
D gene: TRBD1
J gene: TRBJ2-1
V gene: TRBV7-2
CDR3 length: 17
clone size: NA

CDR3 protein: CASSLEKLSPLHF
CDR3 DNA: TGTGCCAGCAGCTTAGAGAAGCTTTCACCCCTCCACTTT
D gene: NA
J gene: TRBJ1-6
V gene: TRBV11-3
CDR3 length: 13
clone size: NA

CDR3 protein: CASSAVLGTGFNQPQHF
CDR3 DNA: TGTGCCAGTAGTGCCGTCCTGGGGACAGGGTTCAATCAGCCCCAGCATTTT
D gene: TRBD1
J gene: TRBJ1-5
V gene: TRBV19
CDR3 length: 17
clone size: once

CDR3 protein: CASNSPGQGDEAFF
CDR3 DNA: TGCGCCAGCAACTCGCCGGGACAGGGGGATGAAGCTTTCTTT
D gene: TRBD1
J gene: TRBJ1-1
V gene: TRBV4-1
CDR3 length: 14
clone size: NA

CDR3 protein: CASSSRLAGRYEQYF
CDR3 DNA: TGTGCCAGCAGTTCCAGACTAGCGGGAAGATACGAGCAGTACTTC
D gene: TRBD2
J gene: TRBJ2-7
V gene: TRBV27
CDR3 length: 15
clone size: NA

CDR3 protein: CASRESGQANTEAFF
CDR3 DNA: TGTGCCAGCAGGGAATCGGGACAAGCGAACACTGAAGCTTTCTTT
D gene: NA
J gene: TRBJ1-1
V gene: TRBV6-6
CDR3 length: 15
clone size: NA

CDR3 protein: CASSPPVKGVQVF
CDR3 DNA: TGTGCCAGCTCACCACCAGTGAAGGGGGTCCAAGTCTTC
D gene: NA
J gene: TRBJ2-7
V gene: TRBV18
CDR3 length: 13
clone size: NA

CDR3 protein: CASSYGGREAFF
CDR3 DNA: TGTGCCAGCAGTTACGGAGGCAGGGAAGCTTTCTTT
D gene: NA
J gene: TRBJ1-1
V gene: TRBV6-6
CDR3 length: 12
clone size: NA

CDR3 protein: CASIRTAGESEQYF
CDR3 DNA: TGTGCCAGCATCAGAACGGCGGGAGAGAGCGAGCAGTACTTC
D gene: TRBD2
J gene: TRBJ2-7
V gene: TRBV6-1
CDR3 length: 14
clone size: NA

CDR3 protein: CASSFGAEAFF
CDR3 DNA: TGTGCCAGCAGCTTCGGGGCTGAAGCTTTCTTT
D gene: NA
J gene: TRBJ1-1
V gene: TRBV11-2
CDR3 length: 11
clone size: NA

CDR3 protein: CASSLVRGGAYGYTF
CDR3 DNA: TGTGCCAGCAGCTTGGTACGGGGGGGTGCCTATGGCTACACCTTC
D gene: NA
J gene: TRBJ1-2
V gene: TRBV5-6
CDR3 length: 15
clone size: once

CDR3 protein: CASSPGTGKTEAFF
CDR3 DNA: TGTGCCAGCTCACCCGGGACAGGAAAAACTGAAGCTTTCTTT
D gene: TRBD1
J gene: TRBJ1-1
V gene: TRBV18
CDR3 length: 14
clone size: NA

CDR3 protein: CASSQTPQYEQYF
CDR3 DNA: TGTGCCAGCAGTCAAACGCCCCAGTACGAGCAGTACTTC
D gene: NA
J gene: TRBJ2-7
V gene: TRBV28
CDR3 length: 13
clone size: NA

CDR3 protein: CASSRRTGSGNTIYF
CDR3 DNA: TGTGCCAGCAGTCGCCGGACAGGCTCGGGAAACACCATATATTTT
D gene: TRBD1
J gene: TRBJ1-3
V gene: TRBV6-6
CDR3 length: 15
clone size: NA

CDR3 protein: CASSLKGALYEQYF
CDR3 DNA: TGTGCCAGCAGCTTGAAAGGGGCCCTCTACGAGCAGTACTTC
D gene: NA
J gene: TRBJ2-7
V gene: TRBV5-4
CDR3 length: 14
clone size: NA

CDR3 protein: CASREEASGTVEQFF
CDR3 DNA: TGTGCCAGTAGAGAGGAGGCTAGCGGGACCGTTGAGCAGTTCTTC
D gene: TRBD2
J gene: TRBJ2-1
V gene: TRBV19
CDR3 length: 15
clone size: NA

CDR3 protein: CASSLSGGANNEQFF
CDR3 DNA: TGTGCCAGCTCATTAAGCGGGGGGGCCAACAATGAGCAGTTCTTC
D gene: TRBD2
J gene: TRBJ2-1
V gene: TRBV18
CDR3 length: 15
clone size: NA

CDR3 protein: CASISRQERSPLHF
CDR3 DNA: TGTGCCAGCATAAGCCGACAGGAACGTTCACCCCTCCACTTT
D gene: NA
J gene: TRBJ1-6
V gene: TRBV6-6
CDR3 length: 14
clone size: NA

CDR3 protein: CASSLGMGQGAWFF
CDR3 DNA: TGCGCCAGCAGCTTGGGAATGGGACAGGGGGCGTGGTTCTTC
D gene: TRBD1
J gene: TRBJ2-1
V gene: TRBV5-1
CDR3 length: 14
clone size: NA

CDR3 protein: CASSLGSVSQETQYF
CDR3 DNA: TGTGCCAGCAGCTTAGGGTCGGTGAGCCAAGAGACCCAGTACTTC
D gene: NA
J gene: TRBJ2-5
V gene: TRBV7-8
CDR3 length: 15
clone size: NA

CDR3 protein: CASSQSWGDFPGPGYTF
CDR3 DNA: TGCGCCAGCAGTCAATCGTGGGGGGATTTTCCTGGGCCTGGCTACACCTTC
D gene: NA
J gene: TRBJ1-2
V gene: TRBV23-1
CDR3 length: 17
clone size: once

CDR3 protein: CASSQTGSLAGGREQFF
CDR3 DNA: TGTGCCAGCAGCCAAACGGGGAGTCTAGCGGGGGGGCGTGAGCAGTTCTTC
D gene: TRBD2
J gene: TRBJ2-1
V gene: TRBV11-2
CDR3 length: 17
clone size: NA

CDR3 protein: CASSPQGETQYF
CDR3 DNA: TGTGCCAGTAGTCCCCAAGGAGAGACCCAGTACTTC
D gene: NA
J gene: TRBJ2-5
V gene: TRBV19
CDR3 length: 12
clone size: NA

CDR3 protein: CASIGGREGRQPQHF
CDR3 DNA: TGTGCCAGCATAGGGGGGAGGGAAGGTCGTCAGCCCCAGCATTTT
D gene: NA
J gene: TRBJ1-5
V gene: TRBV6-6
CDR3 length: 15
clone size: NA

CDR3 protein: CAWNAGRLNTEAFF
CDR3 DNA: TGTGCCTGGAACGCGGGACGTTTGAACACTGAAGCTTTCTTT
D gene: NA
J gene: TRBJ1-1
V gene: TRBV30
CDR3 length: 14
clone size: NA

CDR3 protein: CASSFEVNTEAFF
CDR3 DNA: TGTGCCAGCAGCTTCGAGGTGAACACTGAAGCTTTCTTT
D gene: NA
J gene: TRBJ1-1
V gene: TRBV5-4
CDR3 length: 13
clone size: NA

CDR3 protein: CASSVLTEYNEQFF
CDR3 DNA: TGTGCCAGCAGTGTTCTGACGGAATACAATGAGCAGTTCTTC
D gene: NA
J gene: TRBJ2-1
V gene: TRBV6-1
CDR3 length: 14
clone size: NA

CDR3 protein: CARMTGLNTEAFF
CDR3 DNA: TGTGCCAGGATGACAGGGCTGAACACTGAAGCTTTCTTT
D gene: TRBD1
J gene: TRBJ1-1
V gene: TRBV2
CDR3 length: 13
clone size: once

CDR3 protein: CASSTGTSGGVQYF
CDR3 DNA: TGCGCCAGCAGCACCGGGACTAGCGGGGGAGTGCAGTATTTT
D gene: TRBD2
J gene: TRBJ2-3
V gene: TRBV5-1
CDR3 length: 14
clone size: NA

CDR3 protein: CASSGGQDTEAFF
CDR3 DNA: TGTGCCAGCTCAGGGGGACAGGACACTGAAGCTTTCTTT
D gene: TRBD1
J gene: TRBJ1-1
V gene: TRBV18
CDR3 length: 13
clone size: NA

CDR3 protein: CASSLPGLSYEQYF
CDR3 DNA: TGTGCCAGCAGTTTACCGGGTCTCTCCTACGAGCAGTACTTC
D gene: NA
J gene: TRBJ2-7
V gene: TRBV6-1
CDR3 length: 14
clone size: NA

CDR3 protein: CASSRDNTEAFF
CDR3 DNA: TGTGCCAGCAGCCGGGACAACACTGAAGCTTTCTTT
D gene: NA
J gene: TRBJ1-1
V gene: TRBV7-9
CDR3 length: 12
clone size: NA

CDR3 protein: CASSLSSVLTANVLTF
CDR3 DNA: TGTGCCAGCAGCTTATCTTCAGTCTTGACGGCCAACGTCCTGACTTTC
D gene: NA
J gene: TRBJ2-6
V gene: TRBV7-8
CDR3 length: 16
clone size: NA

CDR3 protein: CASSFPVIAGGPTEQFF
CDR3 DNA: TGTGCCAGCAGCTTTCCCGTAATAGCGGGAGGGCCGACTGAGCAGTTCTTC
D gene: TRBD2
J gene: TRBJ2-1
V gene: TRBV11-3
CDR3 length: 17
clone size: NA

CDR3 protein: CASSLQRNTEAFF
CDR3 DNA: TGTGCCAGCAGTTTGCAGAGGAACACTGAAGCTTTCTTT
D gene: NA
J gene: TRBJ1-1
V gene: TRBV6-6
CDR3 length: 13
clone size: NA

CDR3 protein: CASSGGTAQDYGYTF
CDR3 DNA: TGTGCCAGCAGCGGGGGGACAGCCCAGGACTATGGCTACACCTTC
D gene: TRBD1
J gene: TRBJ1-2
V gene: TRBV7-9
CDR3 length: 15
clone size: NA

CDR3 protein: CASSLSTEAYEQYF
CDR3 DNA: TGTGCCAGCAGCTTGAGTACAGAAGCCTACGAGCAGTACTTC
D gene: NA
J gene: TRBJ2-7
V gene: TRBV5-5
CDR3 length: 14
clone size: NA